This T cell receptor beta chain comes out of a study of cytomegalovirus exposure and HLA in healthy donors. Comments on this clone: What it binds is unknown.

Study-wide points: It was reportedly the case that the classifier diagnosed cytomegalovirus status with high specificity and sensitivity. There were 164 TCR beta chains listed as cytomegalovirus-associated.

The germline V gene encodes CDR1 SEHNR and CDR2 FQNEAQ (reference sequence). The CDR3 is 15 residues long. J lost 4 bases, V lost 6 bases, and 8 bases had no gene match. Here immunoSEQ multiplex PCR was the method, and the copy in TCRdb shows in-frame clones only, minus some. The sample lists 110,000 to 150,000 clones; 80% to 95% were seen once. The receptor was derived from a man between 18 and 35 years old in good health and CMV-seronegative. The rearrangement uses TRBV7-9 and TRBJ1-4; 7 bases are a match to TRBD1. The source material was PBMCs. The CDR3 here is CASRPPGQINEKLFF. CDR3 DNA: TGTGCCAGCAGACCACCGGGACAGATTAATGAAAAACTGTTTTTT.